This T cell receptor (beta chain) is drawn from a study of blood T cell repertoires in COVID-19. Assay: immunoSEQ multiplex PCR; the TCRdb copy retains only in-frame clones and omits some. The profile shows about 300,000 clones, about nine tenths of them singletons. The V end was cut by 0 bases, the J end by 2 bases, with 10 bases between. CDR1 is MGHRA and CDR2 is YSYEKL in the germline V gene. The CDR3 totals 15 residues. The sample consisted of PBMCs or T cells enriched from blood (not recorded which). The clonotype originates from a woman in her late teens or twenties who had recovered from COVID-19. The rearrangement joins TRBV4-1 to TRBJ2-5, with D possibly being TRBD1 (6 bases). In DNA form, the CDR3 reads TGCGCCAGCAGCCAAGAGCCAGGGACACAAGAGACCCAGTACTTC. This sequence encodes CASSQEPGTQETQYF.